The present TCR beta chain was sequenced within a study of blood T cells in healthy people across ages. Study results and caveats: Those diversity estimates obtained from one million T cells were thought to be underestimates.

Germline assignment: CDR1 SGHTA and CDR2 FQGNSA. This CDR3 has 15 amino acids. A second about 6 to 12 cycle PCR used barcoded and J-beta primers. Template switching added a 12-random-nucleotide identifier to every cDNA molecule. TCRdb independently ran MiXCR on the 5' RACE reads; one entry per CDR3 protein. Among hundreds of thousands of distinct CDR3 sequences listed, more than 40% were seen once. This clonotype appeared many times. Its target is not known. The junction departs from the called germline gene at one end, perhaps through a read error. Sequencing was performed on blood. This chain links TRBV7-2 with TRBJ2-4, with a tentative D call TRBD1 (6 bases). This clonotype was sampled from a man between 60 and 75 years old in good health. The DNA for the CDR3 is TGTGCCAGCAGCCTAGCCGGGACACGTAAAAACATTCAGTACTTC. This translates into CASSLAGTRKNIQYF.